This TCR beta chain comes out of a study of T cell responses to AZD1222 COVID-19 vaccine. Some clones are missing from TCRdb's copy, which holds only in-frame ones; the method was immunoSEQ multiplex PCR. The repertoire holds about 79,000 clones, with 70% to 90% as singletons. On this clone itself: The antigen is unknown.

Study-wide results and caveats: Possibly, clonal diversity was underestimated; donors were largely white British and included more females. Spike-specific TCR depth and breadth grew after two AZD1222 doses.

The germline gives CDR1 MNHEY, CDR2 SVGEGT. With 4 bases removed from V and 0 bases from J, the gap between germline ends came to 13 bases. This CDR3 has 17 amino acids. This clonotype originated in an adult in good health. The sample consisted of peripheral blood, taken on day 0 of AZD1222 vaccination. V and J are TRBV6-2 or TRBV6-3 and TRBJ2-6; D unresolved. This chain's CDR3 is CASSSSFTISGANVLTF. The CDR3 DNA is TGTGCCAGCAGTTCCTCATTTACAATCTCTGGGGCCAACGTCCTGACTTTC.